A selection of T cell receptor beta chains follows, all from one sample in a study of T cells in Graves' hyperthyroidism and ophthalmopathy. TCRdb redid the calling of the multiplex PCR reads with MiXCR, one entry per CDR3 protein. The data show roughly 360,000 distinct CDR3 sequences, roughly 12% seen once. The sequencing input was blood. The receptors derive from a man younger than 45 with Graves' hyperthyroidism that later progressed to Graves' ophthalmopathy. The CDR3 runs from the conserved cysteine through the conserved F or W. D genes are given only for firm matches. Expanded clones get a size class; other rows say once, few or many, or leave the size out.

D gene: -
V gene: TRBV12-3/TRBV12-4
J gene: TRBJ2-2
clone size: many
CDR3 protein: CASSLMGGRTGELFF
CDR3 DNA: TGTGCCAGCAGTTTGATGGGGGGGCGGACCGGGGAGCTGTTTTTT

D gene: -
V gene: TRBV11-3
J gene: TRBJ2-3
clone size: many
CDR3 protein: CASSLGQGAGNTQYF
CDR3 DNA: TGTGCCAGCAGCTTAGGTCAGGGTGCGGGGAATACGCAGTATTTT

D gene: TRBD2
V gene: TRBV25-1
J gene: TRBJ2-4
clone size: few
CDR3 protein: CASSDPSGGAKNIQYF
CDR3 DNA: TGTGCCAGCAGTGACCCTAGCGGGGGGGCCAAAAACATTCAGTACTTC

D gene: -
V gene: TRBV12-3/TRBV12-4
J gene: TRBJ1-2
clone size: many
CDR3 protein: CASSLQRGMSSGYTF
CDR3 DNA: TGTGCCAGCAGTCTGCAACGGGGAATGTCGTCTGGCTACACCTTC

D gene: TRBD2
V gene: TRBV20-1
J gene: TRBJ2-1
clone size: -
CDR3 protein: CSATSGESSYNEQFF
CDR3 DNA: TGCAGTGCTACCAGCGGGGAAAGCTCCTACAATGAGCAGTTCTTC

D gene: -
V gene: TRBV2
J gene: TRBJ2-3
clone size: many
CDR3 protein: CASSEAQRGNTQYF
CDR3 DNA: TGTGCCAGCAGTGAAGCGCAACGGGGGAATACGCAGTATTTT

D gene: TRBD1
V gene: TRBV28
J gene: TRBJ2-1
clone size: -
CDR3 protein: CASSPGTGLSNEQFF
CDR3 DNA: TGTGCCAGCAGTCCTGGGACAGGTTTGAGCAATGAGCAGTTCTTC

D gene: -
V gene: TRBV6-1
J gene: TRBJ2-2
clone size: few
CDR3 protein: CASSEAWPTGELFF
CDR3 DNA: TGTGCCAGCAGTGAAGCCTGGCCCACCGGGGAGCTGTTTTTT

D gene: -
V gene: TRBV20-1
J gene: TRBJ2-7
clone size: many
CDR3 protein: CSARYQALSYEQYF
CDR3 DNA: TGCAGTGCTAGATACCAGGCCCTCTCCTACGAGCAGTACTTC

D gene: -
V gene: TRBV20-1
J gene: TRBJ2-1
clone size: -
CDR3 protein: CSASHRNNEQFF
CDR3 DNA: TGCAGTGCTAGTCACCGGAACAATGAGCAGTTCTTC

D gene: TRBD2
V gene: TRBV7-2
J gene: TRBJ2-2
clone size: few
CDR3 protein: CASKSGAGTRATGELFF
CDR3 DNA: TGTGCCAGCAAATCCGGTGCCGGGACTAGAGCCACCGGGGAGCTGTTTTTT

D gene: -
V gene: TRBV5-5
J gene: TRBJ2-1
clone size: few
CDR3 protein: CASSQDSGKQFF
CDR3 DNA: TGTGCCAGCAGCCAGGACAGCGGGAAGCAGTTCTTC

D gene: -
V gene: TRBV15
J gene: TRBJ1-5
clone size: many
CDR3 protein: CATSRPADNQPQHF
CDR3 DNA: TGTGCCACCAGCAGGCCGGCAGACAATCAGCCCCAGCATTTT

D gene: -
V gene: TRBV24-1
J gene: TRBJ2-3
clone size: few
CDR3 protein: CATSAGRSTDTQYF
CDR3 DNA: TGTGCCACCAGTGCCGGCAGGAGCACAGATACGCAGTATTTT

D gene: -
V gene: TRBV12-3/TRBV12-4
J gene: TRBJ2-2
clone size: -
CDR3 protein: CASSSFAGIGELFF
CDR3 DNA: TGTGCCAGCAGTTCGTTCGCAGGGATCGGGGAGCTGTTTTTT

D gene: TRBD2
V gene: TRBV7-3
J gene: TRBJ2-2
clone size: many
CDR3 protein: CASSGGVPNTGELFF
CDR3 DNA: TGTGCCAGCAGTGGGGGGGTGCCGAACACCGGGGAGCTGTTTTTT

D gene: -
V gene: TRBV6-6
J gene: TRBJ1-2
clone size: few
CDR3 protein: CASSYPGAPDGYTF
CDR3 DNA: TGTGCCAGCAGTTACCCGGGGGCGCCCGATGGCTACACCTTC

D gene: TRBD1
V gene: TRBV15
J gene: TRBJ2-1
clone size: few
CDR3 protein: CATRRVDREHEQFF
CDR3 DNA: TGTGCCACCAGGAGAGTGGACAGGGAGCATGAGCAGTTCTTC

D gene: -
V gene: TRBV24-1
J gene: TRBJ1-1
clone size: -
CDR3 protein: CATSGRGFTEAFF
CDR3 DNA: TGTGCCACCAGTGGTAGGGGGTTCACTGAAGCTTTCTTT

D gene: TRBD1
V gene: TRBV3-1
J gene: TRBJ1-2
clone size: -
CDR3 protein: CASSHSTLRDRVANYGYTF
CDR3 DNA: TGTGCCAGCAGCCACTCCACGCTCCGGGACAGGGTAGCTAACTATGGCTACACCTTC

D gene: -
V gene: TRBV9
J gene: TRBJ1-2
clone size: many
CDR3 protein: CASSVGERLGGYTF
CDR3 DNA: TGTGCCAGCAGCGTAGGCGAGCGTCTTGGTGGCTACACCTTC

D gene: TRBD2
V gene: TRBV7-8
J gene: TRBJ2-6
clone size: few
CDR3 protein: CASSLARLAGTSGANVLTF
CDR3 DNA: TGTGCCAGCAGCTTAGCGCGGTTAGCGGGGACCTCTGGGGCCAACGTCCTGACTTTC

D gene: -
V gene: TRBV6-1
J gene: TRBJ2-7
clone size: many
CDR3 protein: CASGQGSSYEQYF
CDR3 DNA: TGTGCCAGCGGTCAGGGGTCTTCCTACGAGCAGTACTTC

D gene: -
V gene: TRBV13
J gene: TRBJ2-5
clone size: many
CDR3 protein: CASSPLQGKEETQYF
CDR3 DNA: TGTGCCAGCAGCCCACTCCAGGGGAAAGAAGAGACCCAGTACTTC

D gene: TRBD2
V gene: TRBV6-6
J gene: TRBJ2-3
clone size: many
CDR3 protein: CASSYSPWASGASDTQYF
CDR3 DNA: TGTGCCAGCAGTTACTCCCCCTGGGCTAGCGGGGCGTCGGATACGCAGTATTTT

D gene: -
V gene: TRBV30
J gene: TRBJ2-1
clone size: few
CDR3 protein: CALSRAYNEQFF
CDR3 DNA: TGTGCCTTATCCCGGGCCTACAATGAGCAGTTCTTC

D gene: -
V gene: TRBV20-1
J gene: TRBJ2-7
clone size: -
CDR3 protein: CSADGGGYEQYF
CDR3 DNA: TGCAGTGCTGATGGTGGGGGCTACGAGCAGTACTTC

D gene: -
V gene: TRBV28
J gene: TRBJ2-7
clone size: many
CDR3 protein: CASSVRDTGEQYF
CDR3 DNA: TGTGCCAGCAGTGTCCGGGATACCGGAGAGCAGTACTTC

D gene: -
V gene: TRBV5-6
J gene: TRBJ2-5
clone size: -
CDR3 protein: CASSPSGVAKTQYF
CDR3 DNA: TGTGCCAGCAGCCCTTCGGGGGTGGCGAAGACCCAGTACTTC

D gene: -
V gene: TRBV20-1
J gene: TRBJ1-1
clone size: few
CDR3 protein: CSSEKNTEAFF
CDR3 DNA: TGCAGTTCAGAAAAAAACACTGAAGCTTTCTTT

D gene: -
V gene: TRBV6-1
J gene: TRBJ2-2
clone size: few
CDR3 protein: CASTQGGELFF
CDR3 DNA: TGTGCCAGCACCCAGGGCGGGGAGCTGTTTTTT

D gene: -
V gene: TRBV6-1
J gene: TRBJ2-2
clone size: many
CDR3 protein: CASSPSGLGETGELFF
CDR3 DNA: TGTGCCAGCAGTCCTTCAGGGTTGGGGGAGACCGGGGAGCTGTTTTTT

D gene: TRBD1
V gene: TRBV7-2
J gene: TRBJ1-3
clone size: -
CDR3 protein: CASSLRYRGRAGNTIYF
CDR3 DNA: TGTGCCAGCAGCCTCCGCTACAGGGGGCGGGCTGGAAACACCATATATTTT

D gene: -
V gene: TRBV20-1
J gene: TRBJ2-7
clone size: many
CDR3 protein: CSATGQITYEQYF
CDR3 DNA: TGCAGTGCTACCGGACAGATTACCTACGAGCAGTACTTC

D gene: -
V gene: TRBV20-1
J gene: TRBJ2-7
clone size: -
CDR3 protein: CSASGLIYEQYF
CDR3 DNA: TGCAGTGCTAGTGGGCTGATCTACGAGCAGTACTTC

D gene: TRBD2
V gene: TRBV20-1
J gene: TRBJ2-3
clone size: few
CDR3 protein: CSASWASGGADTQYF
CDR3 DNA: TGCAGTGCTAGTTGGGCTAGCGGGGGGGCAGATACGCAGTATTTT

D gene: -
V gene: TRBV20-1
J gene: TRBJ1-2
clone size: few
CDR3 protein: CSAQDPQFSFYGYTF
CDR3 DNA: TGCAGTGCCCAGGACCCTCAATTCTCTTTCTATGGCTACACCTTC

D gene: TRBD2
V gene: TRBV30
J gene: TRBJ2-3
clone size: -
CDR3 protein: CAWRRTSSAGADTQYF
CDR3 DNA: TGTGCCTGGAGGAGGACTAGTAGTGCCGGCGCAGATACGCAGTATTTT

D gene: -
V gene: TRBV2
J gene: TRBJ1-5
clone size: many
CDR3 protein: CASSGQDQPQHF
CDR3 DNA: TGTGCCAGCAGTGGACAGGATCAGCCCCAGCATTTT

D gene: -
V gene: TRBV20-1
J gene: TRBJ1-5
clone size: -
CDR3 protein: CSATRTADQPQHF
CDR3 DNA: TGCAGTGCCACTAGGACGGCCGATCAGCCCCAGCATTTT

D gene: -
V gene: TRBV19
J gene: TRBJ2-7
clone size: -
CDR3 protein: CASSITDGSYEQYF
CDR3 DNA: TGTGCCAGTAGTATCACGGACGGCTCCTACGAGCAGTACTTC

D gene: -
V gene: TRBV12-3/TRBV12-4
J gene: TRBJ1-6
clone size: many
CDR3 protein: CASSFQGFDSPLHF
CDR3 DNA: TGTGCCAGCAGTTTCCAGGGTTTCGATTCACCCCTCCACTTT

D gene: TRBD1
V gene: TRBV4-1
J gene: TRBJ1-4
clone size: few
CDR3 protein: CASSHSGTANEKLFF
CDR3 DNA: TGCGCCAGCAGCCACTCCGGGACAGCTAATGAAAAACTGTTTTTT

D gene: -
V gene: TRBV20-1
J gene: TRBJ2-1
clone size: many
CDR3 protein: CSAQQGRNEQFF
CDR3 DNA: TGCAGTGCTCAACAGGGACGCAATGAGCAGTTCTTC

D gene: -
V gene: TRBV29-1
J gene: TRBJ1-2
clone size: many
CDR3 protein: CSVEPTSNYGYTF
CDR3 DNA: TGCAGCGTTGAACCGACATCTAACTATGGCTACACCTTC

D gene: -
V gene: TRBV25-1
J gene: TRBJ1-4
clone size: -
CDR3 protein: CASGLGGTNEKLFF
CDR3 DNA: TGTGCCAGCGGGTTGGGGGGAACTAATGAAAAACTGTTTTTT

D gene: -
V gene: TRBV27
J gene: TRBJ2-7
clone size: -
CDR3 protein: CASSARGVQYF
CDR3 DNA: TGTGCCAGCAGCGCGAGAGGGGTGCAGTACTTC

D gene: -
V gene: TRBV28
J gene: TRBJ1-2
clone size: many
CDR3 protein: CASSSGQTFYGYTF
CDR3 DNA: TGTGCCAGCAGTTCCGGACAGACCTTCTATGGCTACACCTTC

D gene: -
V gene: TRBV3-1
J gene: TRBJ2-7
clone size: few
CDR3 protein: CASSRGESYEQYF
CDR3 DNA: TGTGCCAGCAGCCGCGGTGAATCCTACGAGCAGTACTTC

D gene: -
V gene: TRBV6-1
J gene: TRBJ1-2
clone size: -
CDR3 protein: CASSEGGGGRSGYGYTF
CDR3 DNA: TGTGCCAGCAGTGAAGGAGGTGGGGGACGCAGTGGCTATGGCTACACCTTC